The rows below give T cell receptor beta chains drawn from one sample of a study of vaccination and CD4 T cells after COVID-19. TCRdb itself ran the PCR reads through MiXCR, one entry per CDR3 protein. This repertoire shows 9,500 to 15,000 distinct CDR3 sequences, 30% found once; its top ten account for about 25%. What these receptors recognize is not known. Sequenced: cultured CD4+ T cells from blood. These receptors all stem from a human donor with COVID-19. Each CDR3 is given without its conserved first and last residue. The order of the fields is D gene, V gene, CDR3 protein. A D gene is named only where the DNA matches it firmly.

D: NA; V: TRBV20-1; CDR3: SAQGGFNTGELF
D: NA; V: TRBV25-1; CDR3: ASSEFGGQPQH
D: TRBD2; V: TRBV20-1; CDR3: SAISGVVYNEQF
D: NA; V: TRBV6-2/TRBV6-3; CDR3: ASERTGELF
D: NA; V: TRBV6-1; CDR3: ASERARTEAF
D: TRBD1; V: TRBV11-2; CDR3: ASRPTGGGDTQY
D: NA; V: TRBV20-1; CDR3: STQGQNYNSPLH
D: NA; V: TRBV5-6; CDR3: ASSLWGLGKNTEAF
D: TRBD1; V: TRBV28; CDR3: ASLGTGANTIY
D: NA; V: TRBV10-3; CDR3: AITPTENTEAF
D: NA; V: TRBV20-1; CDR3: SAREVARVGGELF
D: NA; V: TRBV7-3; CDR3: ASSLNGQDLNEQY
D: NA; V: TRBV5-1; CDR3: ASSLGTKQNTGELF
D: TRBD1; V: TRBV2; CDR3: ASQDRRVGDPEAF
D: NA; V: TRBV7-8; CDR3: ASSFLALQGGSNQPQH
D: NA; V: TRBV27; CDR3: AVRVPNGEKLF
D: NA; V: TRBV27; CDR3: ASSFYSRAGNQPQH
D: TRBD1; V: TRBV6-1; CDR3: ASGDRGHQPQH
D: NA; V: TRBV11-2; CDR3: ASSWGSAPYEQY
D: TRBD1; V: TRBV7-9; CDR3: ASNYRGRSPSGDTQY
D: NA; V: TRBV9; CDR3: ASSVGALTDTQY
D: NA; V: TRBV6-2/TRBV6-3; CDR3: ASSYLLGGDTEAF
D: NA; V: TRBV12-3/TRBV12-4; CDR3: ASSLGVTRGYT
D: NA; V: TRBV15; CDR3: ATSRDQGRSPLH
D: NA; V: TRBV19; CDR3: ASSPPGREGYGYT
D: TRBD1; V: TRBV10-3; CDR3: AITPGQSNTNYGYT
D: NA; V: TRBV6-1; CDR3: ASSQLGTSTDTQY
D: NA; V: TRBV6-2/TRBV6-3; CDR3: ASSYKGPQH
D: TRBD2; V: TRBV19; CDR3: ASSIRRSGGAGELF
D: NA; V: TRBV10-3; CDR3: AISESLGVGNTIY
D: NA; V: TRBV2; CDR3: ASSDDANQPQH
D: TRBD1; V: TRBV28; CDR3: ASSSQGVVNEKLF
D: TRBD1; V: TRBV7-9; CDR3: ASSKIGTGYNSPLH
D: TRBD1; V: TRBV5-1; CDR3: ASSLEGTGTGQPQH
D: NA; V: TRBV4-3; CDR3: ASSQEGQSFSPLH
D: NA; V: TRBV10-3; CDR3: AISNRHEQF
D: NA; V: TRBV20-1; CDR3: SASRDGPQH
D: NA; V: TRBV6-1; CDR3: ASRSGTGTPNEKLF
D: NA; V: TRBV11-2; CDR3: ASRSLRGGNTEAF
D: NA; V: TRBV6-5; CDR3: ASSYSKGANVLT
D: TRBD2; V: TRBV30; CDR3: AWNETSGGIGEQY
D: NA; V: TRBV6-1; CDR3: ASSAEGASNTEAF
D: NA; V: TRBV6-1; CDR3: ASSDHRVYGYT
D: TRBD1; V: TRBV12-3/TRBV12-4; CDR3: ASPTPPTGENTEAF
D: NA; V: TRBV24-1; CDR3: ATGSASTDTQY
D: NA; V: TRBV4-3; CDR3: ASSLQLQAANTGELF
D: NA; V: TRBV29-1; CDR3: SVTDGSSSYEQY
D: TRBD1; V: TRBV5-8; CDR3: ASSFITGVAKNIQY